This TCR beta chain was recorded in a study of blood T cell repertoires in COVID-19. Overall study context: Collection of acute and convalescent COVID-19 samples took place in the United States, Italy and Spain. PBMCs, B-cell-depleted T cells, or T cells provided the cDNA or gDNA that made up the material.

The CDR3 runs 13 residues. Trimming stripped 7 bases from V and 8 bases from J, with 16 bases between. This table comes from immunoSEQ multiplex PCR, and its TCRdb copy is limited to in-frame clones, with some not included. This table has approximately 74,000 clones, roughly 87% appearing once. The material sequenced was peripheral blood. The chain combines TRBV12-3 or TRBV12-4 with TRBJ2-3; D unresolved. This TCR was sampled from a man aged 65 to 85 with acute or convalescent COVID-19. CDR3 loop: CASTGQAFGTQYF. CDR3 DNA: TGTGCCAGCACTGGTCAGGCCTTTGGTACGCAGTATTTT.